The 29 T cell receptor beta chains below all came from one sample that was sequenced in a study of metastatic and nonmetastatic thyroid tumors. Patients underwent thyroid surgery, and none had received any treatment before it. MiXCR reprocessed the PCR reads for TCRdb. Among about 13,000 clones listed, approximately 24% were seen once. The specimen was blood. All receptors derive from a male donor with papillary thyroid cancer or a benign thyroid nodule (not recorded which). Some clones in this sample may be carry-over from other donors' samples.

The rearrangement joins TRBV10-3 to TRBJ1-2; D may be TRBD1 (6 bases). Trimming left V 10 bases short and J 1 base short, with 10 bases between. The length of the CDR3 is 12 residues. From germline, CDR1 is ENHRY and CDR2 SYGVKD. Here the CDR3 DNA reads TGTGCCACCAGGGGAGATAACTATGGCTACACCTTC. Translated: CATRGDNYGYTF.

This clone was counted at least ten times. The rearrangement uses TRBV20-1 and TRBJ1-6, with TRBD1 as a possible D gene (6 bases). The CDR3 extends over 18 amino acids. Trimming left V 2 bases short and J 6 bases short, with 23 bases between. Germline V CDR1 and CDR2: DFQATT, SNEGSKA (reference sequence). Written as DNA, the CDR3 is TGCAGTGCTAGATGGGGGGCGCGGAATGCGATGTTTAATTCACCCCTCCACTTT. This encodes CSARWGARNAMFNSPLHF.

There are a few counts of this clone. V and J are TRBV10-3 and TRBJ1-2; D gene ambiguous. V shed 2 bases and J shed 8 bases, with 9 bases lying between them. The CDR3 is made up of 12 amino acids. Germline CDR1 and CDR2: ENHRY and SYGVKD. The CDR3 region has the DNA TGTGCCATCAGTGAGAGGGATCAGGGCTACACCTTC. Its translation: CAISERDQGYTF.

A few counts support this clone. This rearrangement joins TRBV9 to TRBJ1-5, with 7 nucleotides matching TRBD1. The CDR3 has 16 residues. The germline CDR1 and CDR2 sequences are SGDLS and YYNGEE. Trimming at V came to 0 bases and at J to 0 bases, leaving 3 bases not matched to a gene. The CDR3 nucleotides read TGTGCCAGCAGCGTAGGGTGGGACAGTAGCAATCAGCCCCAGCATTTT. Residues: CASSVGWDSSNQPQHF.

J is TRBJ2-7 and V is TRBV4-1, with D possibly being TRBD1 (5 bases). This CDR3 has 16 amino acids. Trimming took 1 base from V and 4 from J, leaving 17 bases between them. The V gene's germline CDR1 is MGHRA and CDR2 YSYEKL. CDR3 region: CASSQGEWGGPYEQYF. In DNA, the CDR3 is TGCGCCAGCAGCCAAGGCGAGTGGGGCGGACCTTACGAGCAGTACTTC.

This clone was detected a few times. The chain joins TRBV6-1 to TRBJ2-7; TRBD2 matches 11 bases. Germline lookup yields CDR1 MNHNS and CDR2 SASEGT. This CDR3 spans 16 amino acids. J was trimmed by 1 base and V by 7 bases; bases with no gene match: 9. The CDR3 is CASIPFGTSGSYEQYF. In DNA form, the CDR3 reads TGTGCCAGCATTCCATTCGGGACTAGCGGATCCTACGAGCAGTACTTC.

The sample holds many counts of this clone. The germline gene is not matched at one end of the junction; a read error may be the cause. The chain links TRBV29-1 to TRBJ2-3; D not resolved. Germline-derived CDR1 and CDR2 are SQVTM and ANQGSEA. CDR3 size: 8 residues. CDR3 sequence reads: CSTDTQYF. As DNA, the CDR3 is TGTTCCACAGATACGCAGTATTTT.

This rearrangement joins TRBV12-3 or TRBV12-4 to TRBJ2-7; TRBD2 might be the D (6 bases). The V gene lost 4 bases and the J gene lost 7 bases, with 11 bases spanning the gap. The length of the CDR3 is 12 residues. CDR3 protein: CASSSSSVEQYF. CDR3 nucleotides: TGTGCCAGCAGTTCTTCTAGCGTTGAGCAGTACTTC.

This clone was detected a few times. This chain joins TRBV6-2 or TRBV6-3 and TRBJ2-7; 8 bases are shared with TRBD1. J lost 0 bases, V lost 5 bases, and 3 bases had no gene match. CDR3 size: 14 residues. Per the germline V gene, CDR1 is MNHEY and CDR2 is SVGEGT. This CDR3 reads CASSRQGPSYEQYF. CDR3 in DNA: TGTGCCAGCAGTCGACAGGGGCCCTCCTACGAGCAGTACTTC.

Here the CDR3 DNA reads TGTGCCAGCAGCTTATCGGGGTGGGTCTCCGGGGAGCTGTTTTTT. It yields the protein CASSLSGWVSGELFF. The chain carries TRBV7-8 and TRBJ2-2, with D possibly being TRBD2 (5 bases). The CDR3 is 15 residues long. V was cut by 2 bases and J by 6 bases, with 13 bases left in between. The V gene's germline CDR1 is SGHVS and CDR2 FQNEAQ.

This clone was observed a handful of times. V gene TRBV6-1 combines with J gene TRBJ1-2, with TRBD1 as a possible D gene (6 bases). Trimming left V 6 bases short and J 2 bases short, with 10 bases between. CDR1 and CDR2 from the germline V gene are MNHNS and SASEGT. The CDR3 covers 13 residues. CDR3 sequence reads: CASSAGTNYGYTF. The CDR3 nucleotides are TGTGCCAGCAGCGCCGGGACAAACTATGGCTACACCTTC.

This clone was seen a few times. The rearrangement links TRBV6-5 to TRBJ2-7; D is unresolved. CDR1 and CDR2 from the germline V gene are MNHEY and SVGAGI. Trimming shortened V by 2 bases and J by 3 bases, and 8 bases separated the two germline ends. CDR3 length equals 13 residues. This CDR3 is CASSYGSLYEQYF. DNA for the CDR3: TGTGCCAGCAGTTACGGCAGCCTCTACGAGCAGTACTTC.

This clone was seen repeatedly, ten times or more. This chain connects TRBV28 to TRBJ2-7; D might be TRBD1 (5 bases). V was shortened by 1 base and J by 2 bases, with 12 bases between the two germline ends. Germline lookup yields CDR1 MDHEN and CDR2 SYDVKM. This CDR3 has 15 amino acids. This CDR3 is CASSLSAGLTYEQYF. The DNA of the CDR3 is TGTGCCAGCAGTTTATCGGCAGGGTTAACCTACGAGCAGTACTTC.

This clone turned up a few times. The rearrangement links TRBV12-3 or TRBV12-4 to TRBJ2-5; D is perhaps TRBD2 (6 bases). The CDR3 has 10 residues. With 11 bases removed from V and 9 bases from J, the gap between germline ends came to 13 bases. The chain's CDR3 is CAAAGESQYF. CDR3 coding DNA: TGTGCCGCAGCGGGCGAGTCCCAGTACTTC.

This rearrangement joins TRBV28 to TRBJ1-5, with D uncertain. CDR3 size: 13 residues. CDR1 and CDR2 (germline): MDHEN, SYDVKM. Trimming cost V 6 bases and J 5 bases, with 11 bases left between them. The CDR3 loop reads CASSLGLDQPQHF. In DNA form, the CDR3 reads TGTGCCAGCAGCTTAGGACTGGATCAGCCCCAGCATTTT.

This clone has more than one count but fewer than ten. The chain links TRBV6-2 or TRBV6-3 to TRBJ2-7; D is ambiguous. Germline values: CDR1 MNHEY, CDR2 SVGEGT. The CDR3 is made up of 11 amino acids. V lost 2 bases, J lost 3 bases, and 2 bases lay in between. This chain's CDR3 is CASSYNYEQYF. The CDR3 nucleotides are TGTGCCAGCAGTTACAACTACGAGCAGTACTTC.

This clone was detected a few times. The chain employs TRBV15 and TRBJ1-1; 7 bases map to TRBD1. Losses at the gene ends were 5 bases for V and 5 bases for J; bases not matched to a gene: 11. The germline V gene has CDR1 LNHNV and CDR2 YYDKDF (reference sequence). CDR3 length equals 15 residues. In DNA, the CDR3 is TGTGCCACCAGCGGCTGGGAGGGGGCGAGGACTGAAGCTTTCTTT. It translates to CATSGWEGARTEAFF.

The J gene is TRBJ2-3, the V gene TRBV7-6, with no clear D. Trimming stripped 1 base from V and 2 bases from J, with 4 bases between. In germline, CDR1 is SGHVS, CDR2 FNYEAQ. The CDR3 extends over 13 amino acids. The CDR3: CASSLGHTDTQYF. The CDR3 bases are TGTGCCAGCAGCTTAGGACACACAGATACGCAGTATTTT.

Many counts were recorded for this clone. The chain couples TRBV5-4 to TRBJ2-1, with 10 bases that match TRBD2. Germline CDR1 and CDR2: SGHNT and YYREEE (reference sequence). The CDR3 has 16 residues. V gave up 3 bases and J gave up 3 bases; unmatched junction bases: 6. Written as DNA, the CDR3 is TGTGCCAGCAGCTCCCAACTAGCGGGACACTACAATGAGCAGTTCTTC. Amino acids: CASSSQLAGHYNEQFF.

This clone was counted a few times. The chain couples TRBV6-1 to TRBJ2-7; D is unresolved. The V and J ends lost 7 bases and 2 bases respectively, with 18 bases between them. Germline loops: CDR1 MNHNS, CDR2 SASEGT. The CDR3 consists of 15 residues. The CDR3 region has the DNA TGTGCCAGCACCGTAGACGGACGCGGCCCCTACGAGCAGTACTTC. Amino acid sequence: CASTVDGRGPYEQYF.

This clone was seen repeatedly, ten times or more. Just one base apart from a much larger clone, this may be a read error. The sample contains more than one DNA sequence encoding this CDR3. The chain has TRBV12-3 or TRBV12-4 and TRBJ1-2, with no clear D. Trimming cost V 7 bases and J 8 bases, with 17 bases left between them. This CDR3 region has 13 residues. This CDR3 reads CASTIGRAHGYTF. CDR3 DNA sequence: TGTGCCAGCACCATCGGTAGGGCCCACGGCTACACCTTC.

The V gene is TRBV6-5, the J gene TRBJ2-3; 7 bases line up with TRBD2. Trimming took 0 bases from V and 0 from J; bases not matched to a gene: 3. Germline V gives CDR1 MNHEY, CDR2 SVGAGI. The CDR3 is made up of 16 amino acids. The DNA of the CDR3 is TGTGCCAGCAGTTACTCGATTAGCGGGAGCACAGATACGCAGTATTTT. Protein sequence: CASSYSISGSTDTQYF.

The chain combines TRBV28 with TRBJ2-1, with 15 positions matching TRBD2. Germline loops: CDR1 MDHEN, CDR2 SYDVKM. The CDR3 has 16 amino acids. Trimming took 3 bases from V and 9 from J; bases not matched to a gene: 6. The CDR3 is CASSFRTSGGAGEQFF. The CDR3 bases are TGTGCCAGCAGTTTCCGGACTAGCGGGGGGGCCGGTGAGCAGTTCTTC. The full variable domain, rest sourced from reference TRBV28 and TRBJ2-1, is DVKVTQSSRYLVKRTGEKVFLECVQDMDHENMFWYRQDPGLGLRLIYFSYDVKMKEKGDIPEGYSVSREKKERFSLILESASTNQTSMYLCASSFRTSGGAGEQFFGPGTRLTVL.

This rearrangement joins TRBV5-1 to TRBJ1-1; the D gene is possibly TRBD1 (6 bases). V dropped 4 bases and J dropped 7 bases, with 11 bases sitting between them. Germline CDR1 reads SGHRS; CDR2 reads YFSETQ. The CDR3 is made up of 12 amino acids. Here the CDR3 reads CASSNEGVEAFF. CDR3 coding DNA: TGCGCCAGCAGCAATGAGGGGGTTGAAGCTTTCTTT.

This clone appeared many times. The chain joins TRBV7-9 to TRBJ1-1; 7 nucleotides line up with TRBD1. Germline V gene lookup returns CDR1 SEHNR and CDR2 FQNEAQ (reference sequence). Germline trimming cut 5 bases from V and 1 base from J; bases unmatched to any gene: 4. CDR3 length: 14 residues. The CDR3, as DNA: TGTGCCAGCAGCCCGGACAGGAAGAACACTGAAGCTTTCTTT. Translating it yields CASSPDRKNTEAFF.

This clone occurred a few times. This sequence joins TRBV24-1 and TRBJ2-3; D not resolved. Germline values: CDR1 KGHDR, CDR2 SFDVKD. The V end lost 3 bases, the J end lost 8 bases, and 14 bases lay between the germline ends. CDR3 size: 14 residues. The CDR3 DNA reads TGTGCCACCAGTGATCCTAGACGTCAACCTACGCAGTATTTT. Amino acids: CATSDPRRQPTQYF.

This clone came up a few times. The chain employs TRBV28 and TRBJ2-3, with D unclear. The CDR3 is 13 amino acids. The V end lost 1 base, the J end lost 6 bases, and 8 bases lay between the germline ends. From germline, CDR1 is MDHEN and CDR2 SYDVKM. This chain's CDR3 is CASSLSRPDTQYF. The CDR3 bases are TGTGCCAGCAGTTTATCCCGCCCCGATACGCAGTATTTT.

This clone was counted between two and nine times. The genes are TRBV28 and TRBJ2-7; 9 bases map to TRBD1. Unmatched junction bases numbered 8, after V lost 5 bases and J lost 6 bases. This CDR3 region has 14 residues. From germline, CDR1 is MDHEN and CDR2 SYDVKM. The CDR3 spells CASSRTRTGAEQYF. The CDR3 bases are TGTGCCAGCAGTCGGACTCGGACAGGGGCCGAGCAGTACTTC.

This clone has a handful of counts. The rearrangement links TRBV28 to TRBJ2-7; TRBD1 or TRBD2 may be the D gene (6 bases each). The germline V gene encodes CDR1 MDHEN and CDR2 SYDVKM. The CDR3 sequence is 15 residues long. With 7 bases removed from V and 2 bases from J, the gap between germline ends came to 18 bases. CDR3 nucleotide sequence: TGTGCCAGCACCCTTACAGGGAGGTCCCCCTACGAGCAGTACTTC. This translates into CASTLTGRSPYEQYF.